Listed below are T cell receptor beta chains from one sample, sequenced in a study of OX40 agonist ivuxolimab in advanced cancers. Sequenced by immunoSEQ multiplex PCR; TCRdb stores in-frame clones only, minus some. Of 100,000 to 150,000 clones in the sample, under 95% were seen once. Sequencing was performed on CD4+ or CD8+ T cells sorted from blood, taken in a trial of the OX40 agonist ivuxolimab. These receptors all come from an adult with an advanced solid tumor such as melanoma, head and neck, liver or kidney cancer. Each CDR3 is given with its conserved first and last residue. A D gene is named only where the DNA matches it firmly. Size is stated for part of the rows, as once, few or many counts, or as a class when the clone is expanded.

d_call clone_size j_call v_call cdr3_aa cdr3_nt
- - TRBJ1-3 TRBV29-1 CSAGGGGNGNTIYF TGCAGCGCCGGAGGCGGGGGAAATGGAAACACCATATATTTT
- - TRBJ2-7 TRBV2 CASSERRHPLVEQYF TGTGCCAGCAGTGAAAGACGGCACCCTCTGGTCGAGCAGTACTTC
- - TRBJ2-1 TRBV4-1 CASSQGLYNEQFF TGCGCCAGCAGCCAAGGTTTATACAATGAGCAGTTCTTC
- - TRBJ2-6 TRBV5-8 CASSLPLWANVLTF TGTGCCAGCAGCTTACCCCTCTGGGCCAACGTCCTGACTTTC
- - TRBJ2-7 TRBV9 CASSTGESSYEQYF TGTGCCAGCAGCACCGGTGAGAGCAGTTACGAGCAGTACTTC
TRBD2 - TRBJ2-1 TRBV7-3 CASGGLAEYNEQFF TGTGCCAGTGGAGGGCTAGCGGAATACAATGAGCAGTTCTTC
TRBD1 once TRBJ2-7 TRBV19 CASSPTGAYEQYF TGTGCCAGTAGCCCGACAGGGGCCTACGAGCAGTACTTC
- once TRBJ2-5 TRBV11-2 CASSLGGQETQYF TGTGCCAGCAGCTTAGGGGGGCAAGAGACCCAGTACTTC
TRBD2 - TRBJ2-1 TRBV7-8 CASSPRTSGRPGNEQFF TGTGCCAGCAGCCCGCGGACTAGCGGGAGACCCGGCAATGAGCAGTTCTTC
TRBD2 - TRBJ2-7 TRBV18 CASSPRKERETSYEQYF TGTGCCAGCTCACCACGAAAGGAGCGGGAGACCTCCTACGAGCAGTACTTC
TRBD1 - TRBJ1-4 TRBV7-3 CASSLYRGTEKLFF TGTGCCAGCAGCTTATACAGGGGGACGGAAAAACTGTTTTTT
- - TRBJ2-1 TRBV7-9 CASSLDVDGWGNEQFF TGTGCCAGCAGCTTAGATGTGGACGGATGGGGGAATGAGCAGTTCTTC
- - TRBJ2-7 TRBV11-2 CASRRDGDYEQYF TGTGCCAGCAGGAGGGACGGGGACTACGAGCAGTACTTC
TRBD1 - TRBJ2-7 TRBV7-2 CASSLLGQGAGEQYF TGTGCCAGCAGCTTACTTGGACAGGGGGCGGGGGAGCAGTACTTC
- - TRBJ1-2 TRBV7-9 CASSLDPGVFNGYTF TGTGCCAGCAGCTTAGACCCAGGGGTTTTTAATGGCTACACCTTC
TRBD2 once TRBJ2-7 TRBV9 CASSVATGGYYEQYF TGTGCCAGCAGCGTAGCTACGGGAGGCTACTACGAGCAGTACTTC
TRBD1 - TRBJ1-4 TRBV28 CASSSGQSEKLFF TGTGCCAGCAGTTCGGGACAGAGTGAAAAACTGTTTTTT
- - TRBJ1-5 TRBV6-1 CASSESRGGQPQHF TGTGCCAGCAGTGAATCTAGGGGGGGTCAGCCCCAGCATTTT
TRBD1 - TRBJ1-5 TRBV27 CASRAEGAGGNQPQHF TGTGCCAGCAGAGCGGAGGGGGCGGGCGGCAATCAGCCCCAGCATTTT
TRBD1 - TRBJ2-7 TRBV5-6 CASSSRWTGSLSYEQYF TGTGCCAGCAGCTCACGATGGACAGGCTCCCTTTCCTACGAGCAGTACTTC
- once TRBJ1-2 TRBV5-1 CASSFQTNYGYTF TGCGCCAGCAGCTTCCAGACTAACTATGGCTACACCTTC
TRBD1 - TRBJ1-3 TRBV18 CASSNSGQGIGNTIYF TGTGCCAGCTCAAATTCGGGACAGGGTATTGGAAACACCATATATTTT
- - TRBJ2-7 TRBV15 CATSRDSGQYYEQYF TGTGCCACCAGCAGAGATTCCGGCCAGTACTACGAGCAGTACTTC
TRBD2 - TRBJ2-7 TRBV28 CASSSYSGSDNEQYF TGTGCCAGCAGTTCCTATAGCGGGAGTGATAACGAGCAGTACTTC
- - TRBJ2-1 TRBV5-1 CASSLVTNNEQFF TGCGCCAGCAGCTTGGTTACCAACAATGAGCAGTTCTTC
- - TRBJ2-1 TRBV7-7 CASSLGPGDAEQFF TGTGCTAGCAGCTTGGGCCCGGGGGACGCTGAGCAGTTCTTC
- - TRBJ2-3 TRBV6-5 CASRSPGSPDTQYF TGTGCCAGCAGATCCCCGGGATCACCAGATACGCAGTATTTT
TRBD2 - TRBJ2-1 TRBV5-1 CASSSTSVEQFF TGCGCCAGCAGCTCTACTAGCGTCGAGCAGTTCTTC
- - TRBJ1-2 TRBV9 CASSVLSRGEFYGYTF TGTGCCAGCAGCGTCCTGTCTCGGGGGGAATTCTATGGCTACACCTTC
TRBD1 once TRBJ1-1 TRBV6-5 CASSLDRGLNTEAFF TGTGCCAGCAGCCTAGACAGGGGGCTGAACACTGAAGCTTTCTTT
TRBD2 - TRBJ2-5 TRBV5-6 CASSFRPAGDETQYF TGTGCCAGCAGCTTTCGTCCAGCGGGAGATGAGACCCAGTACTTC
TRBD1 - TRBJ2-3 TRBV28 CASSRTGTGIPDTQYF TGTGCCAGCAGTAGAACCGGGACAGGGATACCAGATACGCAGTATTTT
TRBD2 - TRBJ2-1 TRBV7-3 CASSLLGTSGIYEQFF TGTGCCAGCAGCCTGTTAGGGACTAGCGGGATCTATGAGCAGTTCTTC
- - TRBJ2-5 TRBV19 CASTKGYMQETQYF TGTGCCAGTACCAAAGGGTACATGCAAGAGACCCAGTACTTC
- - TRBJ1-5 TRBV6-5 CASRIDGQPQHF TGTGCCAGCAGAATCGACGGGCAGCCCCAGCATTTT
- - TRBJ1-2 TRBV7-5 CARSSLTGDFPRPYDYGYTF TGTGCCAGAAGCTCCTTGACAGGGGACTTCCCAAGACCCTACGACTATGGCTACACCTTC
- - TRBJ1-1 TRBV14 CASSPLWNTEAFF TGTGCCAGCAGCCCCCTGTGGAACACTGAAGCTTTCTTT
- - TRBJ2-7 TRBV19 CASSKGHSSYEQYF TGTGCCAGTAGTAAGGGGCATAGCTCCTACGAGCAGTACTTC
TRBD2 - TRBJ2-5 TRBV15 CATSREASGSEETQYF TGTGCCACCAGCAGAGAGGCTAGCGGGAGTGAGGAGACCCAGTACTTC
- - TRBJ2-7 TRBV19 CASSFDSTYEQYF TGTGCCAGTAGTTTTGACAGTACCTACGAGCAGTACTTC
TRBD2 - TRBJ2-3 TRBV2 CASSGPGTNGDTQYF TGTGCCAGCAGTGGACCCGGGACTAATGGGGATACGCAGTATTTT
- - TRBJ2-7 TRBV7-2 CASSLATSYEQYF TGTGCCAGCAGCCTAGCGACTAGCTACGAGCAGTACTTC
- - TRBJ1-5 TRBV7-9 CATGTDRANQPQHF TGTGCCACGGGGACGGACCGTGCCAATCAGCCCCAGCATTTT
- - TRBJ2-3 TRBV5-4 CASSFASTDTQYF TGTGCCAGCAGCTTCGCTAGCACAGATACGCAGTATTTT
TRBD2 - TRBJ2-1 TRBV5-4 CASSLASGVYNEQFF TGTGCCAGCAGCTTGGCTAGCGGGGTTTACAATGAGCAGTTCTTC
- - TRBJ2-2 TRBV10-3 CAISDSGGKGGELFF TGTGCCATCAGTGACTCGGGGGGCAAGGGCGGGGAGCTGTTTTTT
- once TRBJ2-5 TRBV5-6 CASSNIQETQYF TGTGCCAGCAGCAATATCCAAGAGACCCAGTACTTC
- - TRBJ1-1 TRBV9 CASSVGQGGENTEAFF TGTGCCAGCAGCGTAGGGCAGGGAGGAGAGAACACTGAAGCTTTCTTT
- once TRBJ1-5 TRBV2 CASSGDSNQPQHF TGTGCCAGCAGTGGGGACTCCAATCAGCCCCAGCATTTT